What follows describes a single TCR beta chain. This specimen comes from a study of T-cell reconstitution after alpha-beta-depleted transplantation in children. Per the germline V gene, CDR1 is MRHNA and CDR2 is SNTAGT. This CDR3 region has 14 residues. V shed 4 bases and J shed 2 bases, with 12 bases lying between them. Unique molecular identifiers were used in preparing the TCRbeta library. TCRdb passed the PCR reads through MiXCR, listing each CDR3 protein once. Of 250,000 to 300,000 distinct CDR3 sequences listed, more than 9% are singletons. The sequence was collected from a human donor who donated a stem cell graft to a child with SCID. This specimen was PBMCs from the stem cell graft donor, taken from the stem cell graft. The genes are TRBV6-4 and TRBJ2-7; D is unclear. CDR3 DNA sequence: TGTGCCAGCAGTGGACATTATAGAGCCTACGAGCAGTACTTC. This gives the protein CASSGHYRAYEQYF.